This passage covers 3 T cell receptor beta chains from one sample sequenced in a study of control samples from healthy donors and cancer patients. Only in-frame clones appear in the TCRdb table, and some are missing; sequencing was by immunoSEQ multiplex PCR. This sample has approximately 58,000 clones; around 87% occur once, and the top ten carry 10% to 15%. The sequenced material came from PBMCs. Source of these receptors: a woman in her sixties with lung cancer.

The V and J genes are TRBV10-3 and TRBJ2-5; a possible D gene is TRBD1 (6 bases). This CDR3 region has 14 residues. Trimming removed 4 bases from V and 2 bases from J, with 11 bases in between. CDR1 ENHRY and CDR2 SYGVKD come from the germline V gene. The CDR3 reads CAISGQGSQETQYF. CDR3 DNA sequence: TGTGCCATCAGTGGGCAGGGGTCGCAAGAGACCCAGTACTTC.

The chain joins TRBV9 to TRBJ2-7, with D perhaps TRBD2 (7 bases). The germline V gene has CDR1 SGDLS and CDR2 YYNGEE. The CDR3 spans 15 residues. V was pared by 4 bases and J by 6 bases, with 20 bases between. The CDR3 sequence is CASSPEGGRLGEQYF. The CDR3, as DNA: TGTGCCAGCAGCCCCGAGGGGGGGCGTTTGGGCGAGCAGTACTTC.

This clone was counted a single time. In DNA, the CDR3 is TGTGCCAGCAGCTTCATCGGTTCCTACAATGAGCAGTTCTTC. It yields the protein CASSFIGSYNEQFF. This chain connects TRBV7-3 to TRBJ2-1; unclear D gene. Germline CDR1 SGHTA, CDR2 FQGTGA. The CDR3 spans 14 residues. V lost 3 bases and J 1 base, leaving 7 bases between the germline ends.